The entry below describes one T cell receptor (beta chain). Its antigen remains unknown. The CDR3 has 17 residues. Germline trimming cut 0 bases from V and 0 bases from J; bases unmatched to any gene: 1. The germline gives CDR1 MRHNA, CDR2 SNTAGT. Profiling relied on immunoSEQ multiplex PCR, and the TCRdb table lists in-frame clones only, not all of them. The table lists approximately 120,000 clones, approximately 87% of them singletons, with roughly 4.4% in the top ten. This record belongs to a study of T cell responses to AZD1222 COVID-19 vaccine. Findings of the study overall: In the spike-specific TCR repertoire, nearly half reportedly target unmutated variant regions.

The sample in question was peripheral blood, obtained 28 days after the second AZD1222 dose. This sequence was found in an adult who received the AZD1222 COVID-19 vaccine. This chain connects TRBV6-4 to TRBJ2-4, with TRBD2 matching 11 bases. The CDR3 DNA reads TGTGCCAGCAGTGACTCGACTAGCGGGGTAGCCAAAAACATTCAGTACTTC. Encoded protein: CASSDSTSGVAKNIQYF.